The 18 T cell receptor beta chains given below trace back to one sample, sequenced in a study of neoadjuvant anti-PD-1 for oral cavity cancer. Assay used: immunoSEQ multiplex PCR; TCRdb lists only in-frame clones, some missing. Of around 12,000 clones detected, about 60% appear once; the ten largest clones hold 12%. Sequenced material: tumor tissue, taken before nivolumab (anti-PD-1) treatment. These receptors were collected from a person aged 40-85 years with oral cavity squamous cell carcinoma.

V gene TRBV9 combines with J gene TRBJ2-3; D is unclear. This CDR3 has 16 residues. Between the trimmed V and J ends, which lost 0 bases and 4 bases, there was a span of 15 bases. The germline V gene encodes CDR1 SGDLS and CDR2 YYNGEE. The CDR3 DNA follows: TGTGCCAGCAGCGTAGGGGTAGGAAGTGAGGCAGATACGCAGTATTTT. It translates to CASSVGVGSEADTQYF.

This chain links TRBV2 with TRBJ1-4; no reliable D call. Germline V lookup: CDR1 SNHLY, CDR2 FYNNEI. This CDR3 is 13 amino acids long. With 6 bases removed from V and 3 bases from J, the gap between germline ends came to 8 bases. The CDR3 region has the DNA TGTGCCAGCAGCCAGACGCCTAATGAAAAACTGTTTTTT. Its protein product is CASSQTPNEKLFF.

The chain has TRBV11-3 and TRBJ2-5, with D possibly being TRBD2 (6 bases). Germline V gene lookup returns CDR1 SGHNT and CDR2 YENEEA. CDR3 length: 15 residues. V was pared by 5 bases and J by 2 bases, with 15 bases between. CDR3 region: CASSQTLGTQETQYF. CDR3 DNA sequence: TGTGCCAGCAGCCAAACGTTGGGGACTCAAGAGACCCAGTACTTC.

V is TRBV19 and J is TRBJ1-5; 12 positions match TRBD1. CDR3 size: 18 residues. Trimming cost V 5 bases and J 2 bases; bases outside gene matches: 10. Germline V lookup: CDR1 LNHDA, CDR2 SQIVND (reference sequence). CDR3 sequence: CASSRRTGTGGGNQPQHF. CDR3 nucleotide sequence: TGTGCCAGTAGTCGACGGACCGGGACAGGGGGCGGCAATCAGCCCCAGCATTTT. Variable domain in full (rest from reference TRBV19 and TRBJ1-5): DGGITQSPKYLFRKEGQNVTLSCEQNLNHDAMYWYRQDPGQGLRLIYYSQIVNDFQKGDIAEGYSVSREKKESFPLTVTSAQKNPTAFYLCASSRRTGTGGGNQPQHFGDGTRLSIL.

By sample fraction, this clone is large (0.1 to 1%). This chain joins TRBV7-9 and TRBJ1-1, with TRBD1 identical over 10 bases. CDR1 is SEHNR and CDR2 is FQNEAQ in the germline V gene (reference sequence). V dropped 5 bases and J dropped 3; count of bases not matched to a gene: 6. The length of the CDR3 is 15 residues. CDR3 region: CASSPPGTGDTEAFF. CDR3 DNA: TGTGCCAGCAGCCCCCCCGGGACAGGGGACACTGAAGCTTTCTTT.

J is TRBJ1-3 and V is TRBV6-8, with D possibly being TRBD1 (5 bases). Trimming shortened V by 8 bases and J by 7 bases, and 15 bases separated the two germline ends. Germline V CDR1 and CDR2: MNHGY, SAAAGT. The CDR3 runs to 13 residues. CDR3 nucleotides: TGTGCCAGCCGGTCCAGGGAGAGCAACACCATATATTTT. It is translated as CASRSRESNTIYF.

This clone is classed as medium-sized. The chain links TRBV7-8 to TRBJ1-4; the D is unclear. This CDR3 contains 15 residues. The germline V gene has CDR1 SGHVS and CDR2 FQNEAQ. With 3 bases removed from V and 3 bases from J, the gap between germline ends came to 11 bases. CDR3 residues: CASSFTTDSNEKLFF. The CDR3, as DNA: TGTGCCAGCAGCTTCACGACGGACTCTAATGAAAAACTGTTTTTT.

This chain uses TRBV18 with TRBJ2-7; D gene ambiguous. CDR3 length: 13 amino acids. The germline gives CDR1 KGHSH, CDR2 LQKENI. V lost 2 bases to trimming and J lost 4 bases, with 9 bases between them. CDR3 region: CASSPSTEYEQYF. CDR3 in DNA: TGTGCCAGCTCACCATCCACTGAGTACGAGCAGTACTTC.

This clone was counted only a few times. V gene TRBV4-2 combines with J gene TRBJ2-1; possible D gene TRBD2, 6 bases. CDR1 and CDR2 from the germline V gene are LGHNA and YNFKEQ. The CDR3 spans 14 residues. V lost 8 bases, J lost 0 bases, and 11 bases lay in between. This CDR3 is CASARDSSYNEQFF. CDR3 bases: TGTGCCAGCGCCCGGGACTCCTCCTACAATGAGCAGTTCTTC.

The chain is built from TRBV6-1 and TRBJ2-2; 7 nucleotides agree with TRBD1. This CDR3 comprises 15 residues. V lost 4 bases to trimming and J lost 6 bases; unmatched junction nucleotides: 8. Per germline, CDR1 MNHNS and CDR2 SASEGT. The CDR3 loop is CASSVSRGTAGELFF. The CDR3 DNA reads TGTGCCAGCAGTGTATCCAGGGGGACGGCCGGGGAGCTGTTTTTT.

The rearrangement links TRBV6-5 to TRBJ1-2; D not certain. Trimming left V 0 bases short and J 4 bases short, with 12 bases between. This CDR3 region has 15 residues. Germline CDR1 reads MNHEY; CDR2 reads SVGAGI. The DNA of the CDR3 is TGTGCCAGCAGTTACTCGACGAACGGGGTCTATGGCTACACCTTC. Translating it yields CASSYSTNGVYGYTF.

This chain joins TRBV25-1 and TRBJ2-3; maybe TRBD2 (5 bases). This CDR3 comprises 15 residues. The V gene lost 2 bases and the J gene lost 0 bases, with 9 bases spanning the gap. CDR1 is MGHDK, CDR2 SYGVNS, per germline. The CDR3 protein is CASSEEGPSTDTQYF. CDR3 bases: TGTGCCAGCAGTGAAGAGGGCCCTAGCACAGATACGCAGTATTTT.

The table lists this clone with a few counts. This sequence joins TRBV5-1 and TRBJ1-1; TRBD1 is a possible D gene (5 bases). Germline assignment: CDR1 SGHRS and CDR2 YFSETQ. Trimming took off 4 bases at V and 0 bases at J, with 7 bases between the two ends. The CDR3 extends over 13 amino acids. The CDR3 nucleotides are TGCGCCAGCAGCCCGGACATGAACACTGAAGCTTTCTTT. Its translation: CASSPDMNTEAFF.

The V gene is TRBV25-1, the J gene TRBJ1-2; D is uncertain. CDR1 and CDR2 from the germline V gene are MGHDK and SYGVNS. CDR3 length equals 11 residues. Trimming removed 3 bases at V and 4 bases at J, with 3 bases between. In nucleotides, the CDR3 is TGTGCCAGCAGTGACCTCTATGGCTACACCTTC. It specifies CASSDLYGYTF.

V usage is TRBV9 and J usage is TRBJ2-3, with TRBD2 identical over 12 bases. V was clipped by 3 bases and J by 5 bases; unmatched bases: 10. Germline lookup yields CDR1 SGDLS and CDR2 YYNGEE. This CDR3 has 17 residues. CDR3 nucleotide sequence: TGTGCCAGCAGCGGATTGACTAGCGGGAGTGTTAGAGATACGCAGTATTTT. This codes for CASSGLTSGSVRDTQYF.

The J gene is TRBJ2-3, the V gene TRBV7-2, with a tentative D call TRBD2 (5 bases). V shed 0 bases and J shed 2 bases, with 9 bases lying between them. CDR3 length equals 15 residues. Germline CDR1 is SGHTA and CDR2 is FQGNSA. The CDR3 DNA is TGTGCCAGCAGCTTAGCCAGGACTTTCACAGATACGCAGTATTTT. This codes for CASSLARTFTDTQYF.

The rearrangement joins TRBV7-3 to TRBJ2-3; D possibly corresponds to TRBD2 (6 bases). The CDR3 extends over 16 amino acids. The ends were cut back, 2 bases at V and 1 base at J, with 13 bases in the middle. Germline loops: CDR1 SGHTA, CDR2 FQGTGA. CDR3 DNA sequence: TGTGCCAGCAGCTTAGGAGGGGCGTCGGGCACAGATACGCAGTATTTT. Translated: CASSLGGASGTDTQYF.

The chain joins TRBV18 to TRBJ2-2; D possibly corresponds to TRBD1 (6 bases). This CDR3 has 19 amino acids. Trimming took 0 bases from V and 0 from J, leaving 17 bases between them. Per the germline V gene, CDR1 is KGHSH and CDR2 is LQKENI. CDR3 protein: CASSPPGAGSFPNTGELFF. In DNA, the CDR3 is TGTGCCAGCTCACCACCGGGGGCAGGTTCTTTCCCGAACACCGGGGAGCTGTTTTTT.